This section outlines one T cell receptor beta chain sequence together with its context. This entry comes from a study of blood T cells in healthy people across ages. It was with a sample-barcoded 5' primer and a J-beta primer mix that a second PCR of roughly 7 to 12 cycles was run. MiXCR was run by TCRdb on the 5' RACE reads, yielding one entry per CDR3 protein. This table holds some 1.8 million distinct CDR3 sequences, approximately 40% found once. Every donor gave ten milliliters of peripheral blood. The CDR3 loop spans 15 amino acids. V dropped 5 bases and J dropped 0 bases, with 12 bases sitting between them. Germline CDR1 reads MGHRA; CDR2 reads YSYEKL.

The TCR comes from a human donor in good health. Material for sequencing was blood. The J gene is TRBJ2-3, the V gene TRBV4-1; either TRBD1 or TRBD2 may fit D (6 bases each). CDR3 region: CASSGGPSSTDTQYF. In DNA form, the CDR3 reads TGCGCCAGCAGCGGGGGGCCTTCTAGCACAGATACGCAGTATTTT.